This TCR beta chain comes out of a study of T cell clones after liver transplantation. Study-wide background: Until 12-24 months post-transplant, subjects got standard immunosuppression and no induction.

Findings and caveats of the study: A larger donor-reactive than third-party decline suggested partial antigen-specific deletion.

Sequenced by immunoSEQ multiplex PCR; TCRdb stores in-frame clones only, minus some. This table holds about 2,900 clones, approximately 24% found once. This clone showed up just once. No antigen is known for it. V gave up 5 bases and J gave up 5 bases, with 19 bases separating them. CDR1 is SGHVT, CDR2 SQSDAQ, per germline. This CDR3 contains 17 residues. TCRbeta sequences of proliferating CFSE-low MLR cells were labeled alloreactive. The sequence came from a human patient who received a liver transplant. Some T cells may originate from the graft donor. The genes are TRBV7-4 and TRBJ2-6, with D hard to call. Sequenced input: CD4+ T cells from PBMCs cultured with third-party cells. CDR3 DNA: TGTGCCAGCAGCATACCTGACTCACAAAGTCGGGCCAACGTCCTGACTTTC. Its protein is CASSIPDSQSRANVLTF.